This T cell receptor beta chain derives from a study of T-cell memory formation after mild COVID-19. General study findings and limits: Most CD4+ clones that shrank were in CM and EM, while CD8+ ones turned up in EMRA.

TCRdb reanalysed the 5' RACE reads using MiXCR and keeps one entry per CDR3 protein. The profile shows roughly 180,000 distinct CDR3 sequences, around 10% of them singletons. This clonotype was detected a few times. What it recognizes is unknown. V dropped 5 bases and J dropped 0 bases, with 13 bases sitting between them. The CDR3 totals 15 residues. Germline CDR1 and CDR2: MNHEY and SVGAGI. The material sequenced was PBMCs or a T cell subset sorted from them (not recorded which). The chain combines TRBV6-5 with TRBJ1-1; TRBD1 is a possible D gene (5 bases). This clonotype was sampled from a man aged 18 to 29 who had mild COVID-19 (a few samples of this study predate the infection). Cell type and time point are not known. For the CDR3, the DNA is TGTGCCAGCAGTCCCGTGGGACGGATGAACACTGAAGCTTTCTTT. Translating gives CASSPVGRMNTEAFF.